Given below is one T cell receptor (beta chain) in context. This clonotype was recorded many times. Its antigen remains undetermined. Base qualities are not provided; no much larger clone lies one nucleotide away. This sample is part of a study of T cells in Graves' hyperthyroidism and ophthalmopathy (dated by TCRdb to between 2019 and 2020). Background for the entire study: Peripheral blood was sampled at the time of initial diagnosis, prior to any treatment. To identify distinguishing TCR V-J signatures, a discovery cohort of about 95 patients was used, comprising approximately 40 with Graves' ophthalmopathy and 57 with stable Graves' hyperthyroidism. Whether ophthalmopathy could be predicted prospectively was tested in an independent validation cohort made up of fewer than 20 hyperthyroidism patients plus 17 patients who later progressed to ophthalmopathy. For training and testing, the 80 to 100 patients in the discovery cohort were randomly divided in a 7:3 ratio. The study also compared thyroid tissue and blood T-cell repertoires from five or six Graves' hyperthyroidism patients. Once sampling was done, hyperthyroidism patients were given methimazole at a starting dose of 30 mg daily, whereas ophthalmopathy patients were given high-dose intravenous methylprednisolone. According to the paper, TCR Vbeta CDR3 sequencing was carried out on 135 peripheral blood samples, which came from 40 to 45 ophthalmopathy, approximately 72 hyperthyroidism and approximately 17 progressor patients. What the authors observed across the whole study: In validation, the model predicted progression to ophthalmopathy with around 71% sensitivity and roughly 72% specificity, a median of about 6 months before onset. Most expanded thyroid clonotypes (frequency above 0.001) were also detected in blood, suggesting blood repertoires may reflect thyroid immune responses. A model built on a 13 V-J signature distinguished ophthalmopathy from stable hyperthyroidism, reaching about 88% sensitivity and under 84% specificity in cross-validation and 80%/75% in testing. No statistical method was used to set the sample size in advance, and investigators knew the group allocation.

V drops 6 bases and J drops 1 base, leaving 10 bases in between. CDR3 length: 14 amino acids, cysteine to phenylalanine. The sequence is cut down to CDR3 DNA, 42 bases in frame from base 1. Sequences MNHNS (CDR1) and SASEGT (CDR2) are obtained from the germline V gene. The TCR beta CDR3 regions were amplified from RNA transcripts. The TCR CDR3 was subjected to a first round of RT-PCR using the HTBI primer set and the Qiagen OneStep RT-PCR kit. Libraries were constructed in a second round of multiplex PCR, after which size selection and purification were carried out. Sequencing of the libraries was done on an Illumina HiSeq2000 using paired-end 100 bp reads. In the source study's methods: SOAPnuke was used to process the raw data, with reads discarded if the reads contained adapters or uncalled bases, had a mean Phred below 15, or lacked an exact constant-primer or identifier match. COPE v1.2.5 was used to merge the high-quality paired reads, and each unique nucleotide sequence was defined as a clonotype. MiTCR v1.1 was used to align clonotypes to the IMGT TRBV, TRBD and TRBJ reference segments. Analysis was restricted to V-J combinations with a frequency above 0.0001, which covered about 99% of repertoires. A TCS score was defined as the ratio between F50 (clonal expansion) and ExV (chaos), using BLOSUM62-based TCRdist between CDR3 peptides within each V-J. Welch's t-statistics and random forest reduced 500 to 650 V-J features to 13, which were used in a naive Bayes classifier (R e1071). TCRdb reran the public reads through fastp at Q25 and MiXCR, keeping productive beta chains. Every distinct CDR3 protein forms one entry, paired with its most common genes and DNA. The V and J calls and clone size are TCRdb's, not the authors'. This sample holds fewer than 700,000 distinct CDR3 sequences; more than 15% were observed only once. Approximately 15% of the sample is taken by the ten largest.

In the ophthalmopathy patients, disease was moderately to severely active, with a Clinical Activity Score of 3 or more, a NOSPECS grade of 4 or more, and a duration of less than 3 months. Any patient with an uncontrolled infection, another autoimmune disease, pregnancy or lactation was excluded. Diagnoses were based on clinical symptoms, serum thyroxine and TRAb, thyroid ultrasound and orbital computed tomography. PBMCs were isolated from about 9.2 ml of fresh peripheral blood by Ficoll-Paque density gradient centrifugation. Trizol reagent was used to extract total RNA, and RNA quality was then checked on an Agilent 2100 Bioanalyzer.

The sequence was collected from a woman between 18 and 30 years old with Graves' ophthalmopathy. The rearrangement combines TRBV6-1 with TRBJ1-5; TRBD1 could be the D gene, as 6 bases match. Sequenced input: blood. The CDR3 has the sequence CASSPDRSNQPQHF. The DNA is TGTGCCAGCAGCCCCGACAGGAGCAATCAGCCCCAGCATTTT.